The 2 T cell receptor beta chains presented below share a single source sample, sequenced in a study of blood T cell repertoires in COVID-19. The assay was immunoSEQ multiplex PCR, and TCRdb's table has in-frame clones only and misses some. The repertoire holds roughly 250,000 clones, with over 75% as singletons. The specimen sequenced was PBMCs or T cells enriched from blood (not recorded which). Receptors were obtained from a woman in her thirties or forties who had been exposed to COVID-19.

This chain joins TRBV5-6 and TRBJ2-1; TRBD2 agrees at 14 bases. From germline, CDR1 is SGHDT and CDR2 YYEEEE. The length of the CDR3 is 16 residues. The trim removed 2 bases at V and 7 bases at J, leaving 5 bases unmatched. Here the CDR3 reads CASSFPGLAGENEQFF. In nucleotides, the CDR3 is TGTGCCAGCAGCTTCCCGGGACTAGCGGGAGAAAATGAGCAGTTCTTC.

The chain carries TRBV15 and TRBJ2-1; tentatively, D is TRBD1 (5 bases). The CDR3 runs 13 residues. Germline CDR1 and CDR2: LNHNV and YYDKDF (reference sequence). V lost 3 bases, J lost 6 bases, and 9 bases lay in between. The CDR3: CATSRGPGNEQFF. The CDR3 bases are TGTGCCACCAGCAGGGGGCCCGGCAATGAGCAGTTCTTC.